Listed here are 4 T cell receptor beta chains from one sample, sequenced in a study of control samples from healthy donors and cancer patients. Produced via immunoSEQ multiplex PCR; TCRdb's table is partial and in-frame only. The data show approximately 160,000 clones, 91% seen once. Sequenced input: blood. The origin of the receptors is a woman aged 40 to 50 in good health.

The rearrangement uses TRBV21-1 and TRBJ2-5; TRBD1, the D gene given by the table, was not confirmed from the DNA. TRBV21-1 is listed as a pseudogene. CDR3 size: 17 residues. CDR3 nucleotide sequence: TGTGCCAGCAACCCGCTATCGACAGGGGATTCCCAAGAGACCCAGTACTTC. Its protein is CASNPLSTGDSQETQYF.

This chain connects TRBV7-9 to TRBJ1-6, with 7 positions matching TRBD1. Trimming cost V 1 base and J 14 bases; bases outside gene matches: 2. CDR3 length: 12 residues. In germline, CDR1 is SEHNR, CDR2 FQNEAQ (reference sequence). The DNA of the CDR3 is TGTGCCAGCAGCTTAGGGCAGGGGGCCCTCCACTTT. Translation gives CASSLGQGALHF.

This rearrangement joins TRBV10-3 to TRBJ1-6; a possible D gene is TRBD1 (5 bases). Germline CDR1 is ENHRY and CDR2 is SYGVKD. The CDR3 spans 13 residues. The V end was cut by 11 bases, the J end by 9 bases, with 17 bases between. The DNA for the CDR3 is TGTGCCTCCCAGGGTAGTGGCGTTTCACCCCTCCACTTT. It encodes CASQGSGVSPLHF.

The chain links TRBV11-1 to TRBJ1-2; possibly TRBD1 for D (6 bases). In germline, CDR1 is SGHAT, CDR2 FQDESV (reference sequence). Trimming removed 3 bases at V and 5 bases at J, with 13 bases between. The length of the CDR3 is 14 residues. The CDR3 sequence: CASSFRGDIYGYTF. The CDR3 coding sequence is TGTGCCAGCAGCTTCCGGGGGGACATTTATGGCTACACCTTC.